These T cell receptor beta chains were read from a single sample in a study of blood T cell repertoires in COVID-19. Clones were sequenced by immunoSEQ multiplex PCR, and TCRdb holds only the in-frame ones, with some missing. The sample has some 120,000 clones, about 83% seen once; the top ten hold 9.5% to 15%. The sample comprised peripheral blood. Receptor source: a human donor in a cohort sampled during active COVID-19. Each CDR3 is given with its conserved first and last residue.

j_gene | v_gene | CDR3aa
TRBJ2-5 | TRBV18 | CASSLAGTGGETQYF
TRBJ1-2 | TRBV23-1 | CASSLWATQGPNYGYTF
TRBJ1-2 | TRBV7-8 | CAGGDRSTNYGYTF
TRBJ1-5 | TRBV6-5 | CASSSLGAQPQHF
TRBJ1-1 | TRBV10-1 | CASSELRSGTEAFF
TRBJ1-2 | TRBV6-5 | CASSYSGQGAHGYTF
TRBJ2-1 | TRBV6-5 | CASSYSPDRSQEQFF
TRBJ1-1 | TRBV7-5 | CARSYGQANTEAFF
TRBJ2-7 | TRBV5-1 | CASSNDRYEQYF
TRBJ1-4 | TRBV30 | CAWSVRRAATNEKLFF
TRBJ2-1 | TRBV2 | CASRETRGTYNEQFF
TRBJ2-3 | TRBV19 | CASSMGTATDTQYF
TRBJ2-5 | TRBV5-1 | CASSLIAGGGETQYF
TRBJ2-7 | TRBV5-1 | CASSLNAAVTTRRDYEQYF
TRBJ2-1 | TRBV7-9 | CASSRARGSSYNEQFF
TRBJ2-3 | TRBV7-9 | CASSLRGGNTDTQYF
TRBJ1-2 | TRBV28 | CASSQGAFNYGYTF
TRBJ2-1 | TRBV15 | CATSYQGQSYNEQFF
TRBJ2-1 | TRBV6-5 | CASTLYNEQFF
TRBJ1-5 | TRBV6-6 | CASSYSTRNQPQHF
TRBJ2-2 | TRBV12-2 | CASRLARPGELFF
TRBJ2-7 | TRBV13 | CASSSKQRDQSTEQYF